What follows are 10 T cell receptor beta chains derived from one specimen sequenced in a study of shared clonotypes between healthy human individuals. Clones were sequenced by immunoSEQ multiplex PCR, and TCRdb holds only the in-frame ones, with some missing. Of over a million clones listed, more than 95% are singletons. Input material: naive CD4+ T cells sorted from blood. Subset reported: CD45RA+ positively selected. The receptor source for this set is a man aged 30 to 39 in good health.

Only one count was recorded for this clone. This chain links TRBV2 with TRBJ1-5; tentatively, D is TRBD1 (6 bases). The CDR3 covers 13 residues. Trimming removed 7 bases from V and 4 bases from J, with 11 bases in between. CDR1 is SNHLY and CDR2 is FYNNEI in the germline V gene. The CDR3 bases are TGTGCCAGCACACAGGGCTGGAATCAGCCCCAGCATTTT. Translating it yields CASTQGWNQPQHF.

The DNA for the CDR3 is TGTGCCAGCAGTTTATCGACAGCCGAGCAGTACTTC. This translates into CASSLSTAEQYF. The chain combines TRBV28 with TRBJ2-7; a possible D gene is TRBD1 (5 bases). Trimming left V 1 base short and J 6 bases short, with 7 bases between. The germline V gene encodes CDR1 MDHEN and CDR2 SYDVKM. This CDR3 spans 12 amino acids.

Regarding this clone: The sample holds other DNA sequences that translate to the same CDR3. The chain carries TRBV2 and TRBJ2-3, with TRBD2 matching 8 bases. The length of the CDR3 is 15 residues. V shed 4 bases, J shed 2 bases, and the junction held 5 bases outside the gene matches. Looked up from germline, CDR1 is SNHLY and CDR2 is FYNNEI. CDR3 sequence (DNA): TGTGCCAGCAGTGGAACTAGCGGCTTCACAGATACGCAGTATTTT. Its translation is CASSGTSGFTDTQYF.

This sequence joins TRBV7-2 and TRBJ1-4, with TRBD1 as a possible D gene (6 bases). Between the trimmed V and J ends, which lost 6 bases and 0 bases, there was a span of 11 bases. Looked up from germline, CDR1 is SGHTA and CDR2 is FQGNSA. The CDR3 is made up of 15 amino acids. The CDR3 DNA follows: TGTGCCAGCAGGTCAAGGGGGGCAACTAATGAAAAACTGTTTTTT. Translating it yields CASRSRGATNEKLFF.

This clone was detected only a few times. The chain links TRBV4-1 to TRBJ2-2; TRBD1 might be the D (6 bases). The V gene's germline CDR1 is MGHRA and CDR2 YSYEKL. The CDR3 has 18 amino acids. V lost 0 bases and J lost 2, with 16 bases in between. This CDR3 is CASSQDRGTHLNTGELFF. The CDR3 DNA sequence: TGCGCCAGCAGCCAAGATAGGGGGACCCATTTAAACACCGGGGAGCTGTTTTTT.

The CDR3 nucleotides read TGTGCCAGCATTAACTCAATCTCCTACGAGCAGTACTTC. This gives the protein CASINSISYEQYF. The genes are TRBV6-6 and TRBJ2-7; no definite D call. Germline V gene lookup returns CDR1 MNHNY and CDR2 SVGAGI (reference sequence). The CDR3 covers 13 residues. V gave up 7 bases and J gave up 0 bases, with 10 bases separating them.

This sequence joins TRBV9 and TRBJ2-5, with D possibly called TRBD1 or TRBD2 (5 bases each). Per germline, CDR1 SGDLS and CDR2 YYNGEE. The CDR3 has 18 residues. Trimming shortened V by 0 bases and J by 0 bases, and 18 bases separated the two germline ends. This CDR3 reads CASSVGAGGRKYQETQYF. The CDR3 nucleotides are TGTGCCAGCAGCGTAGGTGCTGGGGGACGGAAGTACCAAGAGACCCAGTACTTC.

The chain is built from TRBV4-3 and TRBJ2-3, with no clear D. In germline, CDR1 is LGHNA, CDR2 YSLEER. The CDR3 covers 14 residues. V lost 0 bases and J lost 2, with 6 bases in between. This CDR3 is CASSQEGDTDTQYF. CDR3 coding DNA: TGCGCCAGCAGCCAAGAAGGAGACACAGATACGCAGTATTTT.

V is TRBV2 and J is TRBJ2-7, with 8 bases that match TRBD1. CDR1 is SNHLY, CDR2 FYNNEI, per germline. The CDR3 loop spans 14 amino acids. V lost 8 bases and J lost 2; bases outside the gene matches: 8. CDR3 DNA: TGTGCCAGCCGCGGGACAGGCCTAACCTACGAGCAGTACTTC. Protein: CASRGTGLTYEQYF.

The chain carries TRBV7-7 and TRBJ2-5; 7 bases align to TRBD1. V lost 3 bases, J lost 0 bases, and 4 bases stayed unmatched. Looked up from germline, CDR1 is SSHAT and CDR2 is FNYEAQ (reference sequence). CDR3 size: 15 residues. The CDR3: CASSLGDRNQETQYF. In nucleotides, the CDR3 is TGTGCCAGCAGCTTGGGGGACAGAAACCAAGAGACCCAGTACTTC.